The rows below give T cell receptor beta chains drawn from one sample of a study of T-cell reconstitution after alpha-beta-depleted transplantation in children. Each CDR3 protein gets one entry after TCRdb re-called the PCR reads with MiXCR. Of about 500,000 distinct CDR3 sequences listed, approximately 29% are singletons. The input for sequencing was PBMCs from the stem cell graft donor, taken from the stem cell graft. Receptors originate from a human donor who donated a stem cell graft to a child with aplastic anemia. Both conserved end residues are part of each CDR3. A D gene is named only where the DNA matches it firmly. The listing skips clone size in some rows; elsewhere it reads once, few, many or a size class.

d_call,clone_size,j_call,v_call,cdr3_aa,cdr3_nt
NA,once,TRBJ2-7,TRBV4-2,CASSPLTDPTYEQYF,TGTGCCAGCAGCCCACTGACGGACCCGACCTACGAGCAGTACTTC
TRBD2,NA,TRBJ2-7,TRBV12-3/TRBV12-4,CASSVGTSGSHKQYF,TGTGCCAGCAGCGTGGGGACTAGCGGGAGTCATAAGCAGTACTTC
NA,few,TRBJ1-1,TRBV7-9,CASSYSPFLNTEAFF,TGTGCCAGCAGCTACAGCCCGTTTTTGAACACTGAAGCTTTCTTT
NA,many,TRBJ1-6,TRBV4-2,CASSQVSPNSPLHF,TGTGCCAGCAGCCAAGTGTCCCCTAATTCACCCCTCCACTTT
NA,few,TRBJ2-1,TRBV3-1,CASSQGAGAVGDEQFF,TGTGCCAGCAGCCAAGGGGCAGGAGCTGTCGGAGATGAGCAGTTCTTC
NA,NA,TRBJ1-2,TRBV30,CAWSQTRGYGYTF,TGTGCCTGGAGTCAGACAAGGGGATATGGCTACACCTTC
TRBD2,NA,TRBJ2-3,TRBV7-2,CASNLSGASTDTQYF,TGTGCCAGCAATTTAAGCGGGGCCAGCACAGATACGCAGTATTTT
TRBD2,NA,TRBJ2-1,TRBV7-6,CASSPRGTSGTSSYNEQFF,TGTGCCAGCAGCCCCCGGGGGACTAGCGGGACTTCCTCCTACAATGAGCAGTTCTTC
TRBD1,NA,TRBJ1-2,TRBV28,CASSTRTGRNYGYTF,TGTGCCAGCAGTACAAGGACAGGCCGTAACTATGGCTACACCTTC
NA,few,TRBJ1-1,TRBV6-2/TRBV6-3,CASSYSILNTEAFF,TGTGCCAGCAGTTACTCCATTCTGAACACTGAAGCTTTCTTT
TRBD2,many,TRBJ2-1,TRBV20-1,CSAPASGRGNEQFF,TGCAGTGCCCCCGCGAGCGGGAGGGGGAATGAGCAGTTCTTC
NA,few,TRBJ2-7,TRBV20-1,CSAKLGEEQYF,TGCAGTGCGAAGCTAGGGGAGGAGCAGTACTTC
NA,NA,TRBJ1-1,TRBV29-1,CSGGRTENTEAFF,TGCAGCGGTGGACGCACCGAGAACACTGAAGCTTTCTTT
TRBD2,NA,TRBJ2-7,TRBV29-1,CSVVGGSYEQYF,TGCAGCGTTGTCGGCGGGAGCTACGAGCAGTACTTC
TRBD1,few,TRBJ1-2,TRBV10-3,CAITGDSYYGYTF,TGTGCCATCACCGGGGACAGCTACTATGGCTACACCTTC
NA,NA,TRBJ2-2,TRBV20-1,CSARDRGGSGELFF,TGCAGTGCTAGAGATCGAGGAGGATCCGGGGAGCTGTTTTTT
TRBD2,NA,TRBJ2-1,TRBV9,CASSGPGLAFYNEQFF,TGTGCCAGCAGCGGTCCGGGACTAGCCTTTTACAATGAGCAGTTCTTC
NA,few,TRBJ1-2,TRBV20-1,CSARDLEGWSYGYTF,TGCAGTGCTAGAGATCTTGAGGGTTGGAGCTATGGCTACACCTTC
TRBD1,NA,TRBJ2-1,TRBV7-8,CASSSTTGFSSYNEHFF,TGTGCCAGCAGCTCAACGACAGGGTTTAGCTCCTACAATGAGCATTTCTTC
NA,NA,TRBJ2-5,TRBV6-2/TRBV6-3,CASSYNDGPGTQYF,TGTGCCAGCAGTTATAACGACGGGCCGGGTACCCAGTACTTC
TRBD1,NA,TRBJ1-2,TRBV30,CAWMRTGNIGGINYGYTF,TGTGCCTGGATGCGGACAGGGAATATAGGGGGGATTAACTATGGCTACACCTTC
NA,few,TRBJ2-4,TRBV6-1,CASRNRDLAKNIQYF,TGTGCCAGCAGGAACAGGGATCTAGCCAAAAACATTCAGTACTTC
NA,few,TRBJ2-5,TRBV27,CASSHSWAEQETQYF,TGTGCCAGCAGCCACTCGTGGGCAGAACAAGAGACCCAGTACTTC
NA,few,TRBJ1-2,TRBV19,CASSLQAGQQMRNSNYGYTF,TGTGCCAGTAGTCTCCAGGCAGGACAGCAGATGAGGAATTCTAACTATGGCTACACCTTC
NA,NA,TRBJ1-1,TRBV28,CASSLSDRASEAFF,TGTGCCAGCAGTTTATCGGACAGAGCGTCTGAAGCTTTCTTT
NA,few,TRBJ2-1,TRBV29-1,CSVDFGSTDEQFF,TGCAGCGTTGACTTTGGTAGCACGGATGAGCAGTTCTTC